Listed below are T cell receptor beta chains from one sample, sequenced in a study of Ad26.COV2.S vaccination and SARS-CoV-2 variants. TCRdb's copy holds only in-frame clones and misses some; the assay was immunoSEQ multiplex PCR. The sample lists about 350,000 clones, 90% to 95% occurring once. Material: peripheral blood, obtained after recovery from COVID-19. These receptors originate from a human donor who had recovered from COVID-19. The CDR3 runs from the conserved cysteine through the conserved F or W. The D gene is left open where the match is weak. The size field is filled for only some rows; it gives once, few, many or a size class.

v_gene,d_gene,j_gene,abundance,CDR3nt,CDR3aa
TRBV12-3/TRBV12-4,-,TRBJ2-5,-,TGTGCCAGCAGTTTACGGAAAGAGACCCAGTACTTC,CASSLRKETQYF
TRBV9,TRBD1,TRBJ2-1,-,TGTGCCAGCAGCGTAGGGGACAGTACCTACAATGAGCAGTTCTTC,CASSVGDSTYNEQFF
TRBV19,-,TRBJ1-6,few,TGTGCCAGTAGTACAGGGAGGGATTCACCCCTCCACTTT,CASSTGRDSPLHF
TRBV6-5,TRBD2,TRBJ2-7,-,TGTGCCAGCATTTTTAGCGGGGTATTCTACGAGCAGTACTTC,CASIFSGVFYEQYF
TRBV25-1,-,TRBJ1-1,-,TGTGCCAGCAGACGGACTCACTATGGCACTGAAGCTTTCTTT,CASRRTHYGTEAFF
TRBV21-1,-,TRBJ2-3,-,TGTGCCAGCAGCACCCTGACCCGGGACGGCAGCACAGATACGCAGTATTTT,CASSTLTRDGSTDTQYF
TRBV25-1,-,TRBJ2-1,-,TGTGCCAGCAGTGAGGGAAGGGTCCTCGGTGAGCAGTTCTTC,CASSEGRVLGEQFF
TRBV25-1,-,TRBJ1-1,-,TGTGCCAGCAGTGAAGGTGGGACGGCTGAAGCTTTCTTT,CASSEGGTAEAFF
TRBV11-3,-,TRBJ2-7,-,TGTGCCAGCAGCTTAGGCGGAACCTACGAGCAGTACTTC,CASSLGGTYEQYF
TRBV7-9,-,TRBJ2-3,-,TGTGCCAGCAGCTACGGTGCTGTTGACACGCAGTATTTT,CASSYGAVDTQYF
TRBV18,-,TRBJ2-1,-,TGTGCCAGCTCACCACCGCGGAACCGGCAGCGCCCGGCTTTAGGATTCAATGAGGCCGGGCAGTTCTTC,CASSPPRNRQRPALGFNEAGQFF
TRBV27,-,TRBJ1-2,-,TGTGCCAGCAGTTACACAGGTCTTAACTATGGCTACACCTTC,CASSYTGLNYGYTF
TRBV5-4,-,TRBJ1-1,-,TGTGCCAGCATCCCCGGGGATGGGCTCTCTGAAGCTTTCTTT,CASIPGDGLSEAFF
TRBV6-2/TRBV6-3,TRBD2,TRBJ2-7,-,TGTGCCAGCAGTGGGGGGGACGCGGCGGAGCAGTACTTC,CASSGGDAAEQYF
TRBV3-1/TRBV3-2,-,TRBJ1-1,-,TGTGCCAGCAGCCAGGAGGGTAAGACTGAAGCTTTCTTT,CASSQEGKTEAFF
TRBV5-6,-,TRBJ1-5,-,TGTGCCAGCAGCCAAGCTGGGGCTGGGAATCAGCCCCAGCATTTT,CASSQAGAGNQPQHF
TRBV6-6,TRBD2,TRBJ2-3,-,TGTGCCACCCGGAGGGGCGGGGGGGCAACAGATACGCAGTATTTT,CATRRGGGATDTQYF
TRBV9,TRBD2,TRBJ2-1,-,TGTGCCAGCAGCGTAGGTGGCGGGGGTAACAATGAGCAGTTCTTC,CASSVGGGGNNEQFF
TRBV6-2/TRBV6-3,TRBD1,TRBJ2-2,-,TGTGCCAGCAGTTACTCCAGACAGGGGGCGTTGAACACCGGGGAGCTGTTTTTT,CASSYSRQGALNTGELFF
TRBV2,-,TRBJ2-3,-,TGTGCCAGCACCGACAGGAACACAGATACGCAGTATTTT,CASTDRNTDTQYF
TRBV10-3,TRBD1,TRBJ1-1,-,TGTGCCACCTCCCGGGGACAGCTGAACACTGAAGCTTTCTTT,CATSRGQLNTEAFF
TRBV28,-,TRBJ1-5,-,TGTGCCAGCAGTTTGCACCTCGGGGGCCTAAATCAGCCCCAGCATTTT,CASSLHLGGLNQPQHF
TRBV29-1,TRBD2,TRBJ2-7,-,TGCAGCGTTGAAGCTAGCGGAAACACCTACGAGCAGTACTTC,CSVEASGNTYEQYF
TRBV6-5,-,TRBJ1-5,-,TGTGCCAGCAGGGTCACAGTGAATAGCAATCAGCCCCAGCATTTT,CASRVTVNSNQPQHF
TRBV6-5,TRBD1,TRBJ2-7,-,TGTGCCAGCAGCACCGGGACAGCACAGTCCTACGAGCAGTACTTC,CASSTGTAQSYEQYF
TRBV7-8,-,TRBJ2-7,-,TGTGCCAGCAGCTTAGCGGGGGGACCCTCCGAGCAGTACTTC,CASSLAGGPSEQYF
TRBV2,TRBD1,TRBJ1-2,-,TGTGCCAGCAGAAAGCTAAGGGACAGGGATTATGGCTACACCTTC,CASRKLRDRDYGYTF
TRBV4-2,-,TRBJ1-1,-,TGTGCCAGCAGTCCTAACTTCGACAGGACGAACACTGAAGCTTTCTTT,CASSPNFDRTNTEAFF
TRBV6-5,-,TRBJ1-4,-,TGTGCCAGCACACAGCGGACTAATGAAAAACTGTTTTTT,CASTQRTNEKLFF
TRBV4-1,-,TRBJ1-4,-,TGCGCCAGCAGCCAAGAAGGCCTCTTCCAAGGAAAACTGTTTTTT,CASSQEGLFQGKLFF
TRBV19,-,TRBJ1-5,-,TGTGCCAGTAACCCCTCAGGATCTAACAATCAGCCCCAGCATTTT,CASNPSGSNNQPQHF
TRBV7-8,-,TRBJ1-1,-,TGTGCCAGCAGCTCGCAGCCGAACACTGAAGCTTTCTTT,CASSSQPNTEAFF
TRBV4-3,-,TRBJ1-1,-,TGCGCCAGCAGCCAACAGAGGAACACTGAAGCTTTCTTT,CASSQQRNTEAFF
TRBV7-2,-,TRBJ2-6,-,TGTGCCAGCCCCCAGGGAGGGGGGAACTCCGGGGCCAACGTCCTGACTTTC,CASPQGGGNSGANVLTF
TRBV13,TRBD2,TRBJ2-3,-,TGTGCCAGCAGCGGACGGAATAGCGGGGGGGCTTGGGATACGCAGTATTTT,CASSGRNSGGAWDTQYF
TRBV23-1,-,TRBJ2-7,-,TGCGCCAGCAGTCAAAGCCCCAACGGGGGCTCCTACGAGCAGTACTTC,CASSQSPNGGSYEQYF
TRBV11-2,-,TRBJ2-7,once,TGTGCCAGCACCACAGGGGGACTATCCTACGAGCAGTACTTC,CASTTGGLSYEQYF
TRBV6-5,TRBD1,TRBJ1-1,-,TGTGCCAGCCGGGACAGGGGGCCAACTGAAGCTTTCTTT,CASRDRGPTEAFF
TRBV5-6,TRBD1,TRBJ1-1,-,TGTGCCAGCAGCCCTGGGACAGACTATGAAGCTTTCTTT,CASSPGTDYEAFF
TRBV4-1,TRBD1,TRBJ1-1,once,TGCGCCAGCAGAGAACACGGACAGGGTAAAACTGAAGCTTTCTTT,CASREHGQGKTEAFF
TRBV7-9,-,TRBJ1-1,-,TGTGCCAGCAGCTCGACATGGGGGACTGAAGCTTTCTTT,CASSSTWGTEAFF
TRBV3-1/TRBV3-2,TRBD2,TRBJ2-7,few,TGTGCCAGCAGCCAAGATCTAGGGCGGGGGAACAGTTTTTTTAACGAGCAGTACTTC,CASSQDLGRGNSFFNEQYF
TRBV5-4,-,TRBJ1-1,-,TGTGCCAGCAGAGGGGGGGTAAGGAAGAACACTGAAGCTTTCTTT,CASRGGVRKNTEAFF
TRBV12-5,-,TRBJ2-5,-,TGTGCTAGTGGTCCCCCCTCCGAGGGGACCCAGTACTTC,CASGPPSEGTQYF
TRBV5-1,-,TRBJ2-5,once,TGCGCCAGCAGCTTGTTAGGAGTCAGGGGAAGTATAGAGACCCAGTACTTC,CASSLLGVRGSIETQYF
TRBV7-3,-,TRBJ1-4,-,TGTGCCAATGGGCAGGGGCCTCCACTGCTGTTTTTT,CANGQGPPLLFF
TRBV9,TRBD1,TRBJ1-2,-,TGTGCCAGCAGCGGTCCGGGACAGGGAATTCCCAACTATGGCTACACCTTC,CASSGPGQGIPNYGYTF
TRBV21-1,-,TRBJ1-1,-,TGTGCCAGCAGCAAAGTTGGGCTGCGGACTGAAGCTTTCTTT,CASSKVGLRTEAFF